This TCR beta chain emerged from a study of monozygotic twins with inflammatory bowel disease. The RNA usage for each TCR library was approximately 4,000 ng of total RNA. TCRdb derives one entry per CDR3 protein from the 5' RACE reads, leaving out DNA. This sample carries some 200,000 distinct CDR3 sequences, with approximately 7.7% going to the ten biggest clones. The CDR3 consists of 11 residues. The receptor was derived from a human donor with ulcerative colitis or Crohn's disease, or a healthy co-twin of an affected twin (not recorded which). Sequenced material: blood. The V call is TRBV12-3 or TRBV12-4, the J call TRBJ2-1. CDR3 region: CASTRYNEQFF.